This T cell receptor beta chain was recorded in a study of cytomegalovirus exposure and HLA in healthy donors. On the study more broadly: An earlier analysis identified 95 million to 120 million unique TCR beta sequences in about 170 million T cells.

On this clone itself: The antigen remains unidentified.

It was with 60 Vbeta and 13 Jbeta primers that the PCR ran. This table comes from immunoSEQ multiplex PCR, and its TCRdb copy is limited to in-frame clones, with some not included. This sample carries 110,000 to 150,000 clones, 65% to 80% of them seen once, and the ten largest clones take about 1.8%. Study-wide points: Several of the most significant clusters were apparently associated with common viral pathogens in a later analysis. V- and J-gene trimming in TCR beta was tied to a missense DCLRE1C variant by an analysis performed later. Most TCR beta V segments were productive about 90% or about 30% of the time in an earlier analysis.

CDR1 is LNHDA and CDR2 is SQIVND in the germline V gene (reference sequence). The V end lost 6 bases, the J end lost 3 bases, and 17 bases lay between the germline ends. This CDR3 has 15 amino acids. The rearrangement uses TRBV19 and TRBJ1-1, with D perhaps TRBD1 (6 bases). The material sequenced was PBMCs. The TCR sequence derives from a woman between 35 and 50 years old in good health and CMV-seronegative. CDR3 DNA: TGTGCCAGTAGCCTAAAACAGGGCGGGCACACTGAAGCTTTCTTT. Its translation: CASSLKQGGHTEAFF.